A selection of T cell receptor beta chains follows, all from one sample in a study of T cell responses to AZD1222 COVID-19 vaccine. Libraries were prepared by immunoSEQ multiplex PCR; TCRdb keeps only in-frame clonotypes and omits some of them. The sample holds 160,000 or so clones, 70% to 90% seen once. The sequencing here drew on peripheral blood, taken 28 days after the second AZD1222 dose. These TCRs come from an adult who received the AZD1222 COVID-19 vaccine. The CDR3 runs from the conserved cysteine through the conserved F or W. Fields, in order: CDR3 protein, CDR3 length, J gene, V gene.

CASSYSEGSGNTIYF,15,TRBJ1-3,TRBV6-5
CASTYSGVSYNEQFF,15,TRBJ2-1,TRBV7-8
CAISGGTAAYEQYF,14,TRBJ2-7,TRBV10-3
CASRRTGPYEQYF,13,TRBJ2-7,TRBV6-5
CASRLGGNQPQHF,13,TRBJ1-5,TRBV12-3/TRBV12-4
CASSQVLGTTNEKLFF,16,TRBJ1-4,TRBV4-1
CASSQDGGKGAYGYTF,16,TRBJ1-2,TRBV3-1/TRBV3-2
CASRIQRGSTDTQYF,15,TRBJ2-3,TRBV4-3
CASTLTANTEAFF,13,TRBJ1-1,TRBV5-5
CASSLHPPGQGGFGTDTQYF,20,TRBJ2-3,TRBV28
CASSLEPQLANYGYTF,16,TRBJ1-2,TRBV11-2
CASSLIKQGRGLFF,14,TRBJ1-4,TRBV5-5
CASSHRQGDGYEQYF,15,TRBJ2-7,TRBV7-2
CASSSQISGTTEAFF,15,TRBJ1-1,TRBV6-5
CASSYHTGGDGYTF,14,TRBJ1-2,TRBV6-6
CASFGGTGYTEAFF,14,TRBJ1-1,TRBV19
CASRAKGQPQHF,12,TRBJ1-5,TRBV19
CASSRGTGVVSTAFF,15,TRBJ1-1,TRBV14
CASRRDTNLNYGYTF,15,TRBJ1-2,TRBV2
CASRIRVMNTEAFF,14,TRBJ1-1,TRBV19
CASAMSGLGSPLHF,14,TRBJ1-6,TRBV5-5
CASSVGPQGEQYF,13,TRBJ2-7,TRBV9